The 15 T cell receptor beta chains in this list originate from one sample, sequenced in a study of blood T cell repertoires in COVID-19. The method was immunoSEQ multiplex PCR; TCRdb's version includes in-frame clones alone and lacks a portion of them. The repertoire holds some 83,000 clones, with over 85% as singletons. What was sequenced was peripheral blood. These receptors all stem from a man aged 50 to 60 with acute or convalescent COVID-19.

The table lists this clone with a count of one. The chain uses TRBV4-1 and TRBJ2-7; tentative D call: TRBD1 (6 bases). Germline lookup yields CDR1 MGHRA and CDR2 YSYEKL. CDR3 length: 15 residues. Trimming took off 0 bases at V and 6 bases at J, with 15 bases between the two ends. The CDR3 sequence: CASSQEGQGWSEQYF. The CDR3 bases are TGCGCCAGCAGCCAAGAGGGGCAGGGGTGGTCCGAGCAGTACTTC.

DNA for the CDR3: TGTGCCAGTAGCAACCTCGGACTAGCGGAGACAACAGATACGCAGTATTTT. Encoded protein: CASSNLGLAETTDTQYF. This chain links TRBV19 with TRBJ2-3; TRBD2 matches 10 bases. The CDR3 totals 17 residues. Germline CDR1 LNHDA, CDR2 SQIVND (reference sequence). V trimming: 6 bases; J trimming: 3 bases; junction bases outside the gene matches: 12.

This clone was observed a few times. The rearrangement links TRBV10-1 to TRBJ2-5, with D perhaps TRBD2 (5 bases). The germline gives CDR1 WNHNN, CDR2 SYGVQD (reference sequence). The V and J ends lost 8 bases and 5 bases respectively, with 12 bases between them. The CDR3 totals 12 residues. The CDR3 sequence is CASGSDEETQYF. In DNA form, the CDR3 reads TGCGCCAGCGGTAGCGATGAGGAGACCCAGTACTTC.

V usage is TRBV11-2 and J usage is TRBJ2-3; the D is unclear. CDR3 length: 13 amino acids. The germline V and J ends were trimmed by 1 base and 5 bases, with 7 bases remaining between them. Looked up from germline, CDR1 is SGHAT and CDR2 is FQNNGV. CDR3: CASSLGGVDTQYF. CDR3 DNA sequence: TGTGCCAGCAGCTTAGGAGGAGTAGATACGCAGTATTTT.

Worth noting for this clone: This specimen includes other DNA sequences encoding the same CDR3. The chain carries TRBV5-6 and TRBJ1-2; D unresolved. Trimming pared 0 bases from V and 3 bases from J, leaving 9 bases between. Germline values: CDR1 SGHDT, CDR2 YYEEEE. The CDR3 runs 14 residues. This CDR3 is CASSLERGDYGYTF. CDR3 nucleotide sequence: TGTGCCAGCAGCTTGGAGCGGGGAGACTATGGCTACACCTTC.

CDR3 sequence reads: CASSPAGGPYNEQFF. In DNA form, the CDR3 reads TGTGCCAGCAGCCCAGCGGGAGGGCCCTACAATGAGCAGTTCTTC. The chain has TRBV11-2 and TRBJ2-1, with 10 bases identical to TRBD2. CDR1 is SGHAT, CDR2 FQNNGV, per germline. The ends lost 5 bases at V and 2 bases at J; junction bases unmatched: 3. CDR3 length: 15 residues. Combining the CDR3 with reference TRBV11-2 and TRBJ2-1 gives the whole variable domain EAGVAQSPRYKIIEKRQSVAFWCNPISGHATLYWYQQILGQGPKLLIQFQNNGVVDDSQLPKDRFSAERLKGVDSTLKIQPAKLEDSAVYLCASSPAGGPYNEQFFGPGTRLTVL.

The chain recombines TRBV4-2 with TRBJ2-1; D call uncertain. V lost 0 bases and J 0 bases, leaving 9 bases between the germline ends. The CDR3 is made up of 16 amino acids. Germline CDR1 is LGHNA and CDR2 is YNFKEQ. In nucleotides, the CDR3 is TGTGCCAGCAGCCAAGAAGTCCTGAGCTCCTACAATGAGCAGTTCTTC. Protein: CASSQEVLSSYNEQFF.

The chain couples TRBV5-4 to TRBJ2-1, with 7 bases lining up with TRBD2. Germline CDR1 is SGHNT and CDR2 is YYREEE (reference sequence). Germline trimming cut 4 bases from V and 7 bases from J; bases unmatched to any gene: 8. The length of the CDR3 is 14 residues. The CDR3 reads CASSPPPGGNEQFF. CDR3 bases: TGTGCCAGCAGCCCCCCCCCGGGGGGAAATGAGCAGTTCTTC.

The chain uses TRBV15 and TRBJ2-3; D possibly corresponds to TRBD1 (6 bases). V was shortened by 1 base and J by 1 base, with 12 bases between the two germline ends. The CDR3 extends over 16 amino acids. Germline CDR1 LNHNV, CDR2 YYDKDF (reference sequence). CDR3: CATSRAAGEGTDTQYF. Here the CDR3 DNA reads TGTGCCACCAGCAGAGCGGCAGGGGAAGGCACAGATACGCAGTATTTT.

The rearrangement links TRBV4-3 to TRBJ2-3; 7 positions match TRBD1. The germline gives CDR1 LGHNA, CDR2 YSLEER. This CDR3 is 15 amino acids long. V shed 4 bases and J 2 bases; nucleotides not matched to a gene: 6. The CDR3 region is CASSRQGQPTDTQYF. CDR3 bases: TGCGCCAGCAGCCGACAGGGACAGCCCACAGATACGCAGTATTTT.

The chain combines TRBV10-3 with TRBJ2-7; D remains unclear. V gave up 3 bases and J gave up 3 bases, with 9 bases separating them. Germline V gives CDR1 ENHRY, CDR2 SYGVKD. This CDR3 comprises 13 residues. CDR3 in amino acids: CAISDGQVYEQYF. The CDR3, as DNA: TGTGCCATCAGTGATGGGCAGGTCTACGAGCAGTACTTC.

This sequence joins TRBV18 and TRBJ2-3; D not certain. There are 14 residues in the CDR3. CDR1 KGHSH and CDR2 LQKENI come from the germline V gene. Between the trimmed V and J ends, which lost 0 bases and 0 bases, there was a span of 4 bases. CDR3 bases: TGTGCCAGCTCACCACCGGAGAGCACAGATACGCAGTATTTT. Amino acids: CASSPPESTDTQYF.

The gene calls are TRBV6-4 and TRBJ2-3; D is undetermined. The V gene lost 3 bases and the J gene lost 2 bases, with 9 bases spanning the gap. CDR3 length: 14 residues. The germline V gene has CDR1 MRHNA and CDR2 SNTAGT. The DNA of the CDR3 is TGTGCCAGCAGTGAGAACTATAACACAGATACGCAGTATTTT. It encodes CASSENYNTDTQYF.

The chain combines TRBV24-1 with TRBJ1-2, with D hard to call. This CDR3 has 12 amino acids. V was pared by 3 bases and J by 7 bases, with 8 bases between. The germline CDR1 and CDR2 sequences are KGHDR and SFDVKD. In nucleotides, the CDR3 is TGTGCCACCAGTGATGGCCTAGGTGGCTACACCTTC. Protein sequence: CATSDGLGGYTF.

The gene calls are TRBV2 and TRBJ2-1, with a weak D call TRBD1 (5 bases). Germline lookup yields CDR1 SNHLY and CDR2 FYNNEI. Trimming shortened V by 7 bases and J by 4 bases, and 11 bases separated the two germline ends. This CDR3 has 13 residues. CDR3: CASTTVGYNEQFF. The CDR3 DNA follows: TGTGCCAGCACGACAGTTGGATACAATGAGCAGTTCTTC.